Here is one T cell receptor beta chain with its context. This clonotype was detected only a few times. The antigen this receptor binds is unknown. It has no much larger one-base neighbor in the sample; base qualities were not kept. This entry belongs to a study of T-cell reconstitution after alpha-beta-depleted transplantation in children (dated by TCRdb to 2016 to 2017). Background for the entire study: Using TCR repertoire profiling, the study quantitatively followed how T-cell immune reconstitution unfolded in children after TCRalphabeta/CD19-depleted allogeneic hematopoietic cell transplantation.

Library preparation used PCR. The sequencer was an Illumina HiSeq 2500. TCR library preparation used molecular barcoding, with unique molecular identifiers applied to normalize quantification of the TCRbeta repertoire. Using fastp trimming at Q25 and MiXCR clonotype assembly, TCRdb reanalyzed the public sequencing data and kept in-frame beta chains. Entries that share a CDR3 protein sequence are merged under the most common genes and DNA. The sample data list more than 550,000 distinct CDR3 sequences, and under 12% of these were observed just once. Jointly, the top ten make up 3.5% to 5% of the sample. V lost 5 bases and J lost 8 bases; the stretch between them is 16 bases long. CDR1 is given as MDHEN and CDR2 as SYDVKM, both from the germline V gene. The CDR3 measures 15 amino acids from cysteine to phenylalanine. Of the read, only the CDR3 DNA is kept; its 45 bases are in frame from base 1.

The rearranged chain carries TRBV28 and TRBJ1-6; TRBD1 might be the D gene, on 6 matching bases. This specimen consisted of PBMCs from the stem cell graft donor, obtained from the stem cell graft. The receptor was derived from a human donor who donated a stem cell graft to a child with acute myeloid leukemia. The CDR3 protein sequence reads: CASSRPGGLDSPLHF. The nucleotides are TGTGCCAGCAGTCGCCCGGGGGGCTTGGATTCACCCCTCCACTTT.